The 27 T cell receptor beta chains in this list originate from one sample, sequenced in a study of cytomegalovirus exposure and HLA in healthy donors. PCR used 60 Vbeta primers and 13 Jbeta primers. Profiled with immunoSEQ multiplex PCR; TCRdb holds only in-frame clones, not every one. The repertoire has 95,000 to 100,000 clones, 76% of them found once; the top ten carry 4.1%. Sequences were obtained from PBMCs. All receptors derive from a middle-aged man in good health and CMV-seronegative.

Here the CDR3 reads CASSADRGVSPQHF. As DNA, the CDR3 is TGTGCCAGCAGTGCCGACAGGGGGGTTTCGCCCCAGCATTTT. The rearrangement joins TRBV6-1 to TRBJ1-5; 9 positions agree with TRBD1. J was trimmed by 9 bases and V by 4 bases; bases with no gene match: 7. Germline V gives CDR1 MNHNS, CDR2 SASEGT. The length of the CDR3 is 14 residues.

The V call is TRBV27, the J call TRBJ1-3; D is possibly TRBD1 (5 bases). Germline V lookup: CDR1 MNHEY, CDR2 SMNVEV (reference sequence). V was trimmed by 4 bases and J by 0 bases, leaving 7 bases between them. CDR3 length: 14 amino acids. The CDR3 is CASSSDSSGNTIYF. CDR3 bases: TGTGCCAGCAGTTCAGACAGCTCTGGAAACACCATATATTTT.

The V gene is TRBV7-2, the J gene TRBJ2-1; 7 bases match TRBD2. V shed 5 bases and J 8 bases; nucleotides not matched to a gene: 12. Germline CDR1 and CDR2: SGHTA and FQGNSA. This CDR3 comprises 15 residues. CDR3 sequence (DNA): TGTGCCAGCAGCCCGCGAGCGGGGAGCCCCCATGAGCAGTTCTTC. Protein sequence: CASSPRAGSPHEQFF.

V and J are TRBV19 and TRBJ2-3, with 7 positions matching TRBD2. V was pared by 9 bases and J by 2 bases, with 8 bases of the junction left unmatched. CDR1 is LNHDA, CDR2 SQIVND, per germline (reference sequence). This CDR3 has 14 residues. Here the CDR3 reads CASAGRGFTDTQYF. The CDR3 DNA is TGTGCCAGCGCGGGGCGGGGGTTCACAGATACGCAGTATTTT.

The chain uses TRBV5-1 and TRBJ1-4; the D gene is possibly TRBD1 (6 bases). V was clipped by 4 bases and J by 13 bases, with 26 bases between them. There are 16 residues in the CDR3. Germline CDR1 is SGHRS and CDR2 is YFSETQ. The CDR3 DNA sequence: TGCGCCAGCAGCCGAGAAGCGACAGGAACCCTCGTGGCACTGTTTTTT. This translates into CASSREATGTLVALFF.

J is TRBJ1-2 and V is TRBV7-3; possible D gene TRBD1, 5 bases. The ends were cut back, 1 base at V and 4 bases at J, with 13 bases in the middle. CDR3 length equals 15 residues. From germline, CDR1 is SGHTA and CDR2 FQGTGA. CDR3 DNA: TGTGCCAGCAGCTTAAGCGGGACCGGAGTCTATGGCTACACCTTC. Translation: CASSLSGTGVYGYTF.

V is TRBV7-3 and J is TRBJ2-5; 10 nucleotides agree with TRBD1. The length of the CDR3 is 15 residues. CDR1 and CDR2 (germline): SGHTA, FQGTGA. V dropped 5 bases and J dropped 7; count of bases not matched to a gene: 10. The CDR3 DNA reads TGTGCCAGCAGCCCTACCGGGACAGGGGCGGGGACCCAGTACTTC. This sequence encodes CASSPTGTGAGTQYF. Based on the CDR3 plus reference TRBV7-3 and TRBJ2-5, the full variable domain is GAGVSQTPSNKVTEKGKYVELRCDPISGHTALYWYRQSLGQGPEFLIYFQGTGAADDSGLPNDRFFAVRPEGSVSTLKIQRTERGDSAVYLCASSPTGTGAGTQYFGPGTRLLVL.

This clone was counted a few times. CDR3 amino acids: CASSFRTGVYTEAFF. CDR3 sequence (DNA): TGTGCCAGCAGTTTTCGGACAGGCGTATACACTGAAGCTTTCTTT. V gene TRBV6-5 combines with J gene TRBJ1-1, with 7 bases that match TRBD1. V shed 4 bases, J shed 3 bases, and the junction held 8 bases outside the gene matches. There are 15 residues in the CDR3. Germline CDR1 is MNHEY and CDR2 is SVGAGI.

This chain uses TRBV5-1 with TRBJ2-5; unclear D gene. V lost 2 bases and J lost 0, with 8 bases in between. This CDR3 comprises 14 residues. The V gene's germline CDR1 is SGHRS and CDR2 YFSETQ. The CDR3 DNA follows: TGCGCCAGCAGCTTAGACACTTACCAAGAGACCCAGTACTTC. Protein sequence: CASSLDTYQETQYF.

The chain combines TRBV5-1 with TRBJ2-1; TRBD2 is a possible D gene (6 bases). The germline CDR1 and CDR2 sequences are SGHRS and YFSETQ. There are 16 residues in the CDR3. Trimming cost V 4 bases and J 4 bases, with 18 bases left between them. This chain's CDR3 is CASSEDLGTVYNEQFF. Written as DNA, the CDR3 is TGCGCCAGCAGCGAAGACCTCGGGACTGTTTACAATGAGCAGTTCTTC.

The chain uses TRBV10-3 and TRBJ1-5; possible D gene TRBD1, 6 bases. The V gene's germline CDR1 is ENHRY and CDR2 SYGVKD. CDR3 length equals 15 residues. The V gene lost 0 bases and the J gene lost 6 bases, with 12 bases spanning the gap. CDR3 DNA: TGTGCCATCAGTGAGTCGTTGGGGGGGCTTCAGCCCCAGCATTTT. Its protein product is CAISESLGGLQPQHF.

The sample holds a few counts of this clone. This chain joins TRBV28 and TRBJ2-3; 9 bases map to TRBD1. Trimming removed 5 bases from V and 3 bases from J; junction bases left unmatched: 6. Looked up from germline, CDR1 is MDHEN and CDR2 is SYDVKM. The CDR3 extends over 15 amino acids. The DNA of the CDR3 is TGTGCCAGCAGTGGGACAGGGAGAGGTACAGATACGCAGTATTTT. Translating gives CASSGTGRGTDTQYF.

V is TRBV5-1 and J is TRBJ2-6; D unresolved. Trimming removed 4 bases from V and 0 bases from J, with 11 bases in between. CDR1 SGHRS and CDR2 YFSETQ come from the germline V gene. This CDR3 comprises 16 residues. The CDR3 DNA reads as TGCGCCAGCAGCCCAGGTCCCAGCTCTGGGGCCAACGTCCTGACTTTC. Translation: CASSPGPSSGANVLTF.

This chain uses TRBV18 with TRBJ1-1, with 12 positions matching TRBD1. CDR1 is KGHSH, CDR2 LQKENI, per germline. V dropped 3 bases and J dropped 5; count of bases not matched to a gene: 4. This CDR3 is 15 amino acids long. The CDR3 protein is CASSPGQGAWTEAFF. For the CDR3, the DNA is TGTGCCAGCTCACCGGGACAGGGGGCGTGGACTGAAGCTTTCTTT.

The CDR3 DNA is TGTGCCAGTAGTATCGGGGGGGGGCAGCCCCAGCATTTT. It specifies CASSIGGGQPQHF. V is TRBV19 and J is TRBJ1-5; a weak D match, TRBD1 (5 bases). This CDR3 comprises 13 residues. The germline V gene encodes CDR1 LNHDA and CDR2 SQIVND (reference sequence). The germline V and J ends were trimmed by 3 bases and 7 bases, with 10 bases remaining between them.

This clone was detected a few times. The chain joins TRBV30 to TRBJ2-7; 7 bases match TRBD2. J gave up 9 bases and V 0 bases, and 5 bases lay outside the gene matches. Germline-derived CDR1 and CDR2 are GTSNPN and SVGIG (reference sequence). CDR3 size: 12 residues. The CDR3 here is CAWSVGEGGQYF. The CDR3, as DNA: TGTGCCTGGAGTGTAGGGGAGGGCGGGCAGTACTTC.

The V gene is TRBV5-4, the J gene TRBJ2-1; 11 nucleotides line up with TRBD2. The CDR3 runs 15 residues. J lost 9 bases, V lost 0 bases, and 5 bases had no gene match. Germline CDR1 SGHNT, CDR2 YYREEE (reference sequence). This CDR3 reads CASSLGSGGAVEQFF. For the CDR3, the DNA is TGTGCCAGCAGCTTGGGTAGCGGGGGGGCCGTTGAGCAGTTCTTC.

CDR3 nucleotides: TGTGCCAGCAGCTTGGTTGGGCTGTCGGTTGAAGCTTTCTTT. This translates into CASSLVGLSVEAFF. V and J are TRBV5-5 and TRBJ1-1; D call uncertain. The CDR3 has 14 amino acids. V was clipped by 0 bases and J by 7 bases, with 13 bases between them. The germline V gene encodes CDR1 SGHKS and CDR2 YYEKEE (reference sequence).

The V call is TRBV5-5, the J call TRBJ1-4, with D possibly being TRBD1 (6 bases). This CDR3 spans 14 amino acids. V gave up 4 bases and J gave up 4 bases, with 11 bases separating them. Germline-derived CDR1 and CDR2 are SGHKS and YYEKEE (reference sequence). The CDR3 DNA sequence: TGTGCCAGCAGCGGAGTAGGGGGTAATGAAAAACTGTTTTTT. Residues: CASSGVGGNEKLFF.

This sequence joins TRBV18 and TRBJ2-7; TRBD1 might be the D (5 bases). Looked up from germline, CDR1 is KGHSH and CDR2 is LQKENI. The CDR3 covers 12 residues. V was clipped by 4 bases and J by 4 bases, with 8 bases between them. The DNA for the CDR3 is TGTGCCAGCTCACAGGACACTTACGAGCAGTACGTC. Translation gives CASSQDTYEQYV.

The V call is TRBV28, the J call TRBJ1-5, with 10 bases that match TRBD1. V shed 6 bases and J 5 bases; nucleotides not matched to a gene: 7. The CDR3 contains 15 residues. CDR1 is MDHEN and CDR2 is SYDVKM in the germline V gene. CDR3 coding DNA: TGTGCCAGCAGGAACCGACAGGGGGCCCATCAGCCCCAGCATTTT. It translates to CASRNRQGAHQPQHF.

The J gene is TRBJ2-3, the V gene TRBV4-1; a weak D match, TRBD2 (7 bases). Germline lookup yields CDR1 MGHRA and CDR2 YSYEKL. The CDR3 is 16 residues long. The ends were cut back, 0 bases at V and 0 bases at J, with 10 bases in the middle. CDR3: CASSQEGGGSTDTQYF. CDR3 nucleotides: TGCGCCAGCAGCCAAGAAGGGGGGGGAAGCACAGATACGCAGTATTTT.

V is TRBV6-1 and J is TRBJ1-3; TRBD1 is a possible D gene (5 bases). The CDR3 sequence is 15 residues long. V dropped 2 bases and J dropped 8 bases, with 16 bases sitting between them. The germline V gene encodes CDR1 MNHNS and CDR2 SASEGT. CDR3 nucleotides: TGTGCCAGCAGTGAAACGGCAGGGAAAGGAGACACCATATATTTT. Protein sequence: CASSETAGKGDTIYF.

CDR3 sequence: CASSLGQNTEAFF. The CDR3 DNA sequence: TGCGCCAGCAGCCTGGGGCAGAACACTGAAGCTTTCTTT. The V gene is TRBV10-1, the J gene TRBJ1-1, with a weak D call TRBD1 (5 bases). V was cut by 6 bases and J by 1 base, with 9 bases left in between. Germline-derived CDR1 and CDR2 are WNHNN and SYGVQD (reference sequence). The CDR3 has 13 residues.

The chain carries TRBV28 and TRBJ1-4; 8 nucleotides line up with TRBD1. CDR1 is MDHEN, CDR2 SYDVKM, per germline. The CDR3 has 15 amino acids. V lost 7 bases and J lost 5; bases outside the gene matches: 9. CDR3 nucleotides: TGTGCCAGCATTGGAGCAGGGGGCTGGAATGAAAAACTGTTTTTT. As protein: CASIGAGGWNEKLFF.

V is TRBV11-3 and J is TRBJ2-7, with 9 bases matching TRBD1. The V gene's germline CDR1 is SGHNT and CDR2 YENEEA. CDR3 length: 14 residues. The V gene end was trimmed by 5 bases and the J gene end by 6 bases; junction bases not matched to a gene: 8. The CDR3 region is CASSRGTGKCEQYV. As DNA, the CDR3 is TGTGCCAGCAGCAGAGGGACAGGGAAATGCGAGCAGTACGTC.

The CDR3 protein is CASSPSGGGNYNEQFF. The CDR3 DNA reads TGTGCCAGCAGCCCGTCTGGGGGAGGTAACTACAATGAGCAGTTCTTC. This rearrangement joins TRBV28 to TRBJ2-1, with D maybe TRBD2 (6 bases). The ends were cut back, 6 bases at V and 3 bases at J, with 18 bases in the middle. The CDR3 is 16 residues long. CDR1 and CDR2 (germline): MDHEN, SYDVKM.